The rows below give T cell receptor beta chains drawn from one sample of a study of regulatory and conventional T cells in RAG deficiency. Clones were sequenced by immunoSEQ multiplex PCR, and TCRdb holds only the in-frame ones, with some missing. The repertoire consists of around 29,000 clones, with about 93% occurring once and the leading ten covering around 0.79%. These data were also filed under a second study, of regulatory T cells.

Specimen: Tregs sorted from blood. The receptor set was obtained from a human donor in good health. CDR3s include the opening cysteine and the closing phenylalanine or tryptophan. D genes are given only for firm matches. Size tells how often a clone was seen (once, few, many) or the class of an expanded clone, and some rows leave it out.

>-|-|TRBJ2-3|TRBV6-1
TGTGCCAGCAGTGAAGTGGGGGTGGGAGATACGCAGTATTTT
CASSEVGVGDTQYF
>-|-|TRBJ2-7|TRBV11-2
TGTGCCAGCAGCGGGGGCTCCTACGAGCAGTACTTC
CASSGGSYEQYF
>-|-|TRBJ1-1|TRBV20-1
TGCAGTGCCCGATTCACTGAAGCTTTCTTT
CSARFTEAFF
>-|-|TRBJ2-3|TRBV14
TGTGCCAGCAGCCAAGTGGATACGCAGTATTTT
CASSQVDTQYF
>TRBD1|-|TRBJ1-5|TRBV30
TGTGCCTGGAGTAGGTGGGGACAGCCGGATCAGCCCCAGCATTTT
CAWSRWGQPDQPQHF
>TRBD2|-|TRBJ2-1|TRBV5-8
TGTGCCAGCAGCTCCTGGACTAGCGGGGGCAATGAGCAGTTCTTC
CASSSWTSGGNEQFF
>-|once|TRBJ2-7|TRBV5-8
TGTGCCAGCAGCCCCACCTACCCAAGCTACGAGCAGTACTTC
CASSPTYPSYEQYF
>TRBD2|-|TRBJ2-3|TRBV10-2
TGCGCCAGCAGTGGAGGACTAGCAACAGATACGCAGTATTTT
CASSGGLATDTQYF
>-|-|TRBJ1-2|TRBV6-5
TGTGCCAGCAGTTACGGAGGGTACTATGGCTACACCTTC
CASSYGGYYGYTF
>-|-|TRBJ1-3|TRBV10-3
TGTGCCTCCCGAAGCTCTGGAAACACCATATATTTT
CASRSSGNTIYF
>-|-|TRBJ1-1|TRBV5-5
TGTGCCAGCAGCTTGATCGGGAGATCGTCTGAAGCTTTCTTT
CASSLIGRSSEAFF
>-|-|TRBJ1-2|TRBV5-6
TGTGCCAGCAGCCAAGCTTACTATGGCTACACCTTC
CASSQAYYGYTF
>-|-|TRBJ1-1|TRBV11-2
TGTGCCAGCAGCTTATCCATAGGGCGGGGTAGCGGCACTGAAGCTTTCTTT
CASSLSIGRGSGTEAFF
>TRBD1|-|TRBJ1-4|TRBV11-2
TGTGCCAGCAGCTTTACAGGGGGTGAAAAACTGTTTTTT
CASSFTGGEKLFF
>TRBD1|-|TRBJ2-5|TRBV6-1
TGTGCCAGCAGCATAACAGGGGCAGAGACCCAGTACTTC
CASSITGAETQYF
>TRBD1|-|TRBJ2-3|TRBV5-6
TGTGCCAGCAGCTCGACGTACCCGGGACAGGGTCCAGATACGCAGTATTTT
CASSSTYPGQGPDTQYF
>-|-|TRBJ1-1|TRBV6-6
TGTGCCAGCAGCAATAACGGGACTTGGACTGAAGCTTTCTTT
CASSNNGTWTEAFF
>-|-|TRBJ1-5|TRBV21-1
TGTGCCAGCAGCAAAGTGATTAGGAATCAGCCCCAGCATTTT
CASSKVIRNQPQHF
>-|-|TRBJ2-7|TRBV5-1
TGCGCCAGCAGCTTGGGAGGTAGCTGGACAGCCATCTCGGGCCGCTCCTACGAGCAGTACTTC
CASSLGGSWTAISGRSYEQYF
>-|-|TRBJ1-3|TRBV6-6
TGTGCCAGCAGTTACAGGGGAGACGGAAACACCATATATTTT
CASSYRGDGNTIYF
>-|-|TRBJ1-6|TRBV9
TGTGCCAGCAGCGTCGGAGGGGCTTGGCATAATTCACCCCTCCACTTT
CASSVGGAWHNSPLHF
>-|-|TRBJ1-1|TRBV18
TGTGCCAGCTCACTTATCCCTGGTGGGGAGAGAGGGGCTTTCTTT
CASSLIPGGERGAFF
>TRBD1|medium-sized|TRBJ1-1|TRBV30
TGTGCCTGGGGACAGGGCCGTGCTTTCTTT
CAWGQGRAFF
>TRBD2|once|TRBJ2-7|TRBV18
TGTGCCAGCTCACTCCGGGAGGGGGTTTCCTACGAGCAGTACTTC
CASSLREGVSYEQYF
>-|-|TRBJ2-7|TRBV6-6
TGTGCCAGCAGTTACGGAAGGGGGGGGGCCTACGAGCAGTACTTC
CASSYGRGGAYEQYF
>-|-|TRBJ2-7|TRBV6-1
TGTGCCAGCAGTGGTCCTGGGCGGGGATACGAGCAGTACTTC
CASSGPGRGYEQYF